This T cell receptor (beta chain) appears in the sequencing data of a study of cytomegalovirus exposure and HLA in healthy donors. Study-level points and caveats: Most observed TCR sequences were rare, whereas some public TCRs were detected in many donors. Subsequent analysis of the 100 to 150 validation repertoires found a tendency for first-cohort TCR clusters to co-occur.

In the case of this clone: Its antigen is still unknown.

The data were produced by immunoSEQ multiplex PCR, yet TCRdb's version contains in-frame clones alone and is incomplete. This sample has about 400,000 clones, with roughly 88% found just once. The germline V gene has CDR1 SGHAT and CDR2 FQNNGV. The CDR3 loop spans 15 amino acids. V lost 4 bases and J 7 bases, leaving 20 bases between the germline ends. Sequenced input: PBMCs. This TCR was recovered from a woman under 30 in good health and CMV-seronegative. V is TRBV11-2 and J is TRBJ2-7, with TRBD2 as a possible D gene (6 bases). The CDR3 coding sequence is TGTGCCAGCAGCTCTCGGCTATCCGGGACTGAAGAGCAGTACTTC. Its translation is CASSSRLSGTEEQYF.